A single sample gave rise to the 16 T cell receptor beta chains below, sequenced in a study of blood T cell repertoires in COVID-19. Profiled with immunoSEQ multiplex PCR; TCRdb holds only in-frame clones, not every one. Among around 100,000 clones listed, roughly 86% were seen once. Input material: peripheral blood. The receptors shown here come from a man between 35 and 55 years old with acute or convalescent COVID-19.

CDR3 protein: CAARQGSSGGYTF. The CDR3 region has the DNA TGTGCTGCCAGACAGGGCTCCTCCGGGGGCTACACCTTC. This sequence joins TRBV30 and TRBJ1-2; 7 bases map to TRBD1. The CDR3 has 13 amino acids. Per the germline V gene, CDR1 is GTSNPN and CDR2 is SVGIG (reference sequence).

The V and J genes are TRBV12-3 or TRBV12-4 and TRBJ2-1, with D unresolved. The length of the CDR3 is 11 residues. Between the trimmed V and J ends, which lost 1 base and 12 bases, there was a span of 7 bases. CDR3 loop: CASSLGLGQFF. In DNA form, the CDR3 reads TGTGCCAGCAGTTTAGGGCTTGGGCAGTTCTTC.

The CDR3 DNA follows: TGTGCCTGGCAAAGATCGGGGTATCAAGAGACCCAGTACTTC. Protein product: CAWQRSGYQETQYF. The rearrangement uses TRBV30 and TRBJ2-5; weak D call: TRBD2 (5 bases). This CDR3 has 14 amino acids. The germline CDR1 and CDR2 sequences are GTSNPN and SVGIG (reference sequence). The ends were cut back, 5 bases at V and 2 bases at J, with 15 bases in the middle.

The chain uses TRBV6-6 and TRBJ1-4; 7 bases are a match to TRBD1. This CDR3 comprises 16 residues. Germline CDR1 and CDR2: MNHNY and SVGAGI (reference sequence). The J segment lost 7 bases and the V segment lost 5 bases, leaving 13 bases of the junction unmatched. CDR3 DNA: TGTGCCAGCAGTCCTCCGGGACAGTCCTATAGTGAAAAACTGTTTTTT. Translation: CASSPPGQSYSEKLFF.

V is TRBV6-6 and J is TRBJ2-5, with 7 bases that match TRBD1. The CDR3 is 13 residues long. Trimming removed 7 bases from V and 4 bases from J; junction bases left unmatched: 6. Germline CDR1 MNHNY, CDR2 SVGAGI (reference sequence). The CDR3 reads CASTLGQLETQYF. CDR3 in DNA: TGTGCCAGCACCCTGGGACAGTTAGAGACCCAGTACTTC.

The V call is TRBV30, the J call TRBJ1-1, with 8 bases fitting TRBD1. CDR1 GTSNPN and CDR2 SVGIG come from the germline V gene (reference sequence). This CDR3 has 12 residues. The junction had 4 bases not matched to a gene; V was cut back by 4 bases and J by 6 bases. Here the CDR3 DNA reads TGTGCCTGGACAGGGGGCGTCTCTGAAGCTTTCTTT. Its protein is CAWTGGVSEAFF. Based on the CDR3 plus reference TRBV30 and TRBJ1-1, the full variable domain is SQTIHQWPATLVQPVGSPLSLECTVEGTSNPNLYWYRQAAGRGLQLLFYSVGIGQISSEVPQNLSASRPQDRQFILSSKKLLLSDSGFYLCAWTGGVSEAFFGQGTRLTVV.

The chain links TRBV27 to TRBJ2-1, with a possible D match to TRBD1 (6 bases). Germline assignment: CDR1 MNHEY and CDR2 SMNVEV (reference sequence). The CDR3 is made up of 15 amino acids. Trimming pared 3 bases from V and 7 bases from J, leaving 16 bases between. CDR3 sequence reads: CASSFKGQKGNEQFF. The CDR3, as DNA: TGTGCCAGCAGTTTTAAGGGACAAAAAGGGAATGAGCAGTTCTTC.

This rearrangement joins TRBV14 to TRBJ1-2, with no clear D. Trimming removed 0 bases at V and 5 bases at J, with 7 bases between. The CDR3 is 13 amino acids. CDR1 is SGHDN, CDR2 FVKESK, per germline. The CDR3: CASSQEGGYGYTF. The CDR3 DNA follows: TGTGCCAGCAGCCAAGAGGGAGGGTATGGCTACACCTTC.

The chain combines TRBV27 with TRBJ2-7; TRBD2 agrees at 13 bases. There are 16 residues in the CDR3. The ends lost 2 bases at V and 3 bases at J; junction bases unmatched: 4. Germline V lookup: CDR1 MNHEY, CDR2 SMNVEV (reference sequence). CDR3 loop: CASSLRGLAGIYEQYF. For the CDR3, the DNA is TGTGCCAGCAGTTTAAGGGGACTAGCGGGGATCTACGAGCAGTACTTC.

The rearrangement joins TRBV7-9 to TRBJ2-1, with D tentatively TRBD1 (5 bases). Germline V gives CDR1 SEHNR, CDR2 FQNEAQ (reference sequence). The CDR3 runs 15 residues. Trimming cost V 1 base and J 4 bases, with 11 bases left between them. CDR3 coding DNA: TGTGCCAGCAGCTTAGACAGGAGCCTATACAATGAGCAGTTCTTC. Amino acid sequence: CASSLDRSLYNEQFF.

This clone was picked up a small number of times. The rearrangement joins TRBV24-1 to TRBJ2-1; the D gene is possibly TRBD1 (5 bases). CDR1 is KGHDR, CDR2 SFDVKD, per germline. The ends were cut back, 8 bases at V and 3 bases at J, with 16 bases in the middle. The CDR3 sequence is 15 residues long. DNA of the CDR3: TGTGCCACCAATAGCCCCCGCCAGGGCTACAATGAGCAGTTCTTC. It is translated as CATNSPRQGYNEQFF.

Here the CDR3 reads CASSFMDQGKLFF. CDR3 nucleotide sequence: TGTGCCAGCAGCTTCATGGACCAGGGAAAACTGTTTTTT. The chain uses TRBV7-9 and TRBJ1-4; possibly TRBD1 for D (5 bases). Per germline, CDR1 SEHNR and CDR2 FQNEAQ (reference sequence). CDR3 length: 13 residues. V was clipped by 3 bases and J by 10 bases, with 12 bases between them.

This chain connects TRBV4-3 to TRBJ1-4; no clear D gene. Germline assignment: CDR1 LGHNA and CDR2 YSLEER. The CDR3 consists of 16 residues. V shed 0 bases and J shed 4 bases, with 12 bases lying between them. This CDR3 is CASSQDIPGYNEKLFF. The CDR3 bases are TGCGCCAGCAGCCAAGACATCCCGGGATATAATGAAAAACTGTTTTTT.

The chain links TRBV28 to TRBJ1-1; TRBD1 matches 11 bases. The CDR3 runs 16 residues. The germline CDR1 and CDR2 sequences are MDHEN and SYDVKM. V gave up 4 bases and J gave up 0 bases; unmatched junction bases: 4. The CDR3 DNA is TGTGCCAGCAGTTCCGCGGACAGGGGGCTGAACACTGAAGCTTTCTTT. Protein product: CASSSADRGLNTEAFF. The whole variable domain, filled in from reference TRBV28 and TRBJ1-1, reads DVKVTQSSRYLVKRTGEKVFLECVQDMDHENMFWYRQDPGLGLRLIYFSYDVKMKEKGDIPEGYSVSREKKERFSLILESASTNQTSMYLCASSSADRGLNTEAFFGQGTRLTVV.

This rearrangement joins TRBV4-2 to TRBJ1-1; maybe TRBD1 (5 bases). The CDR3 covers 19 residues. Trimming pared 0 bases from V and 0 bases from J, leaving 20 bases between. From germline, CDR1 is LGHNA and CDR2 YNFKEQ. The CDR3: CASSQELTGRLGVNTEAFF. CDR3 sequence (DNA): TGTGCCAGCAGCCAAGAATTAACGGGCAGGCTAGGGGTGAACACTGAAGCTTTCTTT.

This clone was seen a single time. The CDR3 loop is CASSLGQNSNQPQHF. CDR3 DNA sequence: TGTGCCAGCAGCTTAGGACAGAATAGCAATCAGCCCCAGCATTTT. The V and J genes are TRBV7-2 and TRBJ1-5; D is perhaps TRBD1 (5 bases). The CDR3 consists of 15 residues. The germline V gene has CDR1 SGHTA and CDR2 FQGNSA. Trimming pared 1 base from V and 0 bases from J, leaving 7 bases between.